This passage covers 4 T cell receptor beta chains from one sample sequenced in a study of identical twins. TCRdb ran MiXCR on the 5' RACE reads and lists one entry per CDR3 protein. Here the sample spans some 210,000 distinct CDR3 sequences, approximately 15% being singletons. These data were likewise used in another study, on T cells expressing NK-cell markers.

Sequencing was done on a sample of CD8+ T cells sorted from blood. The source is a woman younger than 30 in good health.

In this sample, this clonotype turned up a few times. The chain combines TRBV6-2 or TRBV6-3 with TRBJ2-7; no definite D call. Germline-derived CDR1 and CDR2 are MNHEY and SVGEGT. The CDR3 sequence is 13 residues long. The V gene lost 2 bases and the J gene lost 3 bases, with 8 bases spanning the gap. For the CDR3, the DNA is TGTGCCAGCAGTTACCCCCGCAGCTACGAGCAGTACTTC. Translation: CASSYPRSYEQYF.

The chain couples TRBV10-3 to TRBJ2-3, with D possibly being TRBD2 (6 bases). The CDR3 consists of 17 residues. Germline V gives CDR1 ENHRY, CDR2 SYGVKD. The germline V and J ends were trimmed by 7 bases and 1 base, with 21 bases remaining between them. CDR3 sequence reads: CAITRGDGGGGTDTQYF. The CDR3, as DNA: TGTGCCATCACCCGAGGGGACGGGGGAGGTGGCACAGATACGCAGTATTTT.

This chain links TRBV20-1 with TRBJ1-6, with D unclear. The CDR3 runs to 12 residues. Per germline, CDR1 DFQATT and CDR2 SNEGSKA (reference sequence). With 2 bases removed from V and 9 bases from J, the gap between germline ends came to 8 bases. The CDR3 DNA follows: TGCAGTGCTAGAATTTCAGGTTCACCCCTCCACTTT. It yields the protein CSARISGSPLHF.

The rearrangement uses TRBV4-3 and TRBJ1-2, with D possibly TRBD1 on 5 matching bases. This CDR3 has 13 residues. Trimming pared 4 bases from V and 2 bases from J, leaving 8 bases between. CDR1 and CDR2 from the germline V gene are LGHNA and YSLEER. The CDR3 spells CASSPRVNYGYTF. The DNA for the CDR3 is TGCGCCAGCAGCCCCAGGGTCAACTATGGCTACACCTTC.